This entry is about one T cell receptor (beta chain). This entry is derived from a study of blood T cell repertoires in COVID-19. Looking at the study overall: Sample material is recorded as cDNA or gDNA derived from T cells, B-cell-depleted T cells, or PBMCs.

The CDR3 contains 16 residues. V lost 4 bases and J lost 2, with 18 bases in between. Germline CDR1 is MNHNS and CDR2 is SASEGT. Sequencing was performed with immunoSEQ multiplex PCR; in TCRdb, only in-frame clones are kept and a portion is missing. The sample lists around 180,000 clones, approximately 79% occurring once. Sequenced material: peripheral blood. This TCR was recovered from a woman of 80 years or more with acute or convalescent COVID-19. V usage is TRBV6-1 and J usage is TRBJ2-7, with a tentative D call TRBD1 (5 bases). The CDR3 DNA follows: TGTGCCAGCAGTGCACTTGGGGCTAGTGGGACCTACGAGCAGTACTTC. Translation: CASSALGASGTYEQYF.